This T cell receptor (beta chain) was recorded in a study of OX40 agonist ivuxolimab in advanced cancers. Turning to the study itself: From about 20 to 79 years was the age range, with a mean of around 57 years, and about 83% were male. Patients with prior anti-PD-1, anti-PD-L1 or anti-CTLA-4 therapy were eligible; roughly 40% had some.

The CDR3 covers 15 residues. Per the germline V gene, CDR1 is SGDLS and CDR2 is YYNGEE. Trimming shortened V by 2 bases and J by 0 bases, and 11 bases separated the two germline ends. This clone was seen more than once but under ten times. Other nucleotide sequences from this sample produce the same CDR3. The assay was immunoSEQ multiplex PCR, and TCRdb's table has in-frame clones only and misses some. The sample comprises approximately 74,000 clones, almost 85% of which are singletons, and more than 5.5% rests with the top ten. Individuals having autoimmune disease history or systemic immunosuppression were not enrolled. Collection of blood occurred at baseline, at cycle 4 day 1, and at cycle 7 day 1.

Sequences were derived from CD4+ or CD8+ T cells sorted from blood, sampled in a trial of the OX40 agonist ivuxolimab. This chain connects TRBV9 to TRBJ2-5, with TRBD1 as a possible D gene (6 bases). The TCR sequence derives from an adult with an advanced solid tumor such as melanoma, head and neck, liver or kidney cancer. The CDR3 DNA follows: TGTGCCAGCAGCGTCCCGACAGGAAACCAAGAGACCCAGTACTTC. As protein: CASSVPTGNQETQYF.